The 5 T cell receptor beta chains below were found in one sample sequenced in a study of blood T cells in healthy people across ages. Using a J-beta primer mix together with a sample-barcoded 5' primer, a second PCR was run for roughly 7 to 11 cycles. TCRdb redid the calling of the 5' RACE reads with MiXCR, one entry per CDR3 protein. The sample yields 1.5 million or so distinct CDR3 sequences, 35% to 45% seen once. Sequences were obtained from blood. Receptors originate from a woman aged 18-29 years in good health.

This clonotype was picked up a small number of times. V gene TRBV6-6 combines with J gene TRBJ2-7; TRBD2 matches at 8 bases. After removal of 8 bases from V and 2 bases from J, the junction contained 8 bases not matched to a gene. The CDR3 spans 14 residues. Germline values: CDR1 MNHNY, CDR2 SVGAGI (reference sequence). CDR3 loop: CASAPRGDPYEQYF. The CDR3 nucleotides are TGTGCCAGCGCCCCGCGGGGGGACCCCTACGAGCAGTACTTC.

This clonotype has a handful of counts. The V and J genes are TRBV12-3 or TRBV12-4 and TRBJ2-5; 7 bases are a match to TRBD1. The V and J ends lost 6 bases and 1 base, in that order; junction bases with no gene match: 5. There are 14 residues in the CDR3. The CDR3: CASRGDRAQETQYF. Here the CDR3 DNA reads TGTGCCAGCAGGGGTGACAGGGCCCAAGAGACCCAGTACTTC.

The V call is TRBV20-1, the J call TRBJ2-1; D is uncertain. The CDR3 contains 11 residues. Germline-derived CDR1 and CDR2 are DFQATT and SNEGSKA (reference sequence). The V end was cut by 6 bases, the J end by 5 bases, with 8 bases between. DNA of the CDR3: TGCAGTGCACGGCGGAACAATGAGCAGTTCTTC. Translated: CSARRNNEQFF.

The V call is TRBV2, the J call TRBJ2-3; D not certain. Trimming stripped 3 bases from V and 0 bases from J, with 10 bases between. The CDR3 runs 15 residues. Germline V gives CDR1 SNHLY, CDR2 FYNNEI. The DNA of the CDR3 is TGTGCCAGCAGTGACGTGATGACTAGCACAGATACGCAGTATTTT. The encoded protein is CASSDVMTSTDTQYF. The whole variable domain, filled in from reference TRBV2 and TRBJ2-3, reads EPEVTQTPSHQVTQMGQEVILRCVPISNHLYFYWYRQILGQKVEFLVSFYNNEISEKSEIFDDQFSVERPDGSNFTLKIRSTKLEDSAMYFCASSDVMTSTDTQYFGPGTRLTVL.

This clonotype was seen a handful of times. The genes are TRBV2 and TRBJ2-3; weak D call: TRBD1 (5 bases). The germline V and J ends were trimmed by 0 bases and 2 bases, with 12 bases remaining between them. Germline loops: CDR1 SNHLY, CDR2 FYNNEI. The CDR3 extends over 16 amino acids. CDR3 in amino acids: CASSEAGQGPTDTQYF. The CDR3 nucleotides read TGTGCCAGCAGTGAAGCGGGCCAGGGTCCCACAGATACGCAGTATTTT.